These 10 T cell receptor beta chains were sequenced from one sample in a study of blood T cell repertoires in COVID-19. Profiled with immunoSEQ multiplex PCR; TCRdb holds only in-frame clones, not every one. The data hold 150,000 to 200,000 clones, with around 90% observed a single time. The sequenced sample consisted of PBMCs or T cells enriched from blood (not recorded which). The source of these receptors is a woman in her thirties who had recovered from COVID-19.

The rearrangement links TRBV2 to TRBJ1-1, with 8 bases aligning to TRBD1. V lost 7 bases and J lost 3; bases outside the gene matches: 10. Germline V gene data show CDR1 as SNHLY and CDR2 as FYNNEI. CDR3 size: 15 residues. CDR3 in amino acids: CASTGQGWRYTEAFF. The CDR3 nucleotides are TGTGCCAGCACCGGACAGGGATGGAGGTACACTGAAGCTTTCTTT.

The rearrangement links TRBV7-6 to TRBJ1-1, with D perhaps TRBD1 (6 bases). Germline-derived CDR1 and CDR2 are SGHVS and FNYEAQ. This CDR3 is 14 amino acids long. The V end was cut by 4 bases, the J end by 1 base, with 10 bases between. The CDR3, as DNA: TGTGCCAGCAGCTCGGGACAAGAGAACACTGAAGCTTTCTTT. Residues: CASSSGQENTEAFF.

This sequence joins TRBV19 and TRBJ2-3; 9 positions agree with TRBD1. Trimming removed 2 bases from V and 1 base from J; junction bases left unmatched: 4. CDR1 and CDR2 (germline): LNHDA, SQIVND (reference sequence). This CDR3 is 16 amino acids long. CDR3 in amino acids: CASSILGQGGTDTQYF. The CDR3, as DNA: TGTGCCAGTAGTATATTGGGACAGGGTGGCACAGATACGCAGTATTTT.

The rearrangement joins TRBV7-8 to TRBJ2-7; 8 bases line up with TRBD2. V lost 7 bases and J lost 0; bases outside the gene matches: 14. The length of the CDR3 is 17 residues. The V gene's germline CDR1 is SGHVS and CDR2 FQNEAQ. The DNA for the CDR3 is TGTGCCAGCATCCAAATGGGTCGGGGGGGCCGCTCCTACGAGCAGTACTTC. Amino acid sequence: CASIQMGRGGRSYEQYF.

The chain uses TRBV19 and TRBJ2-1; tentative D call: TRBD2 (5 bases). The ends were cut back, 9 bases at V and 5 bases at J, with 8 bases in the middle. Germline CDR1 reads LNHDA; CDR2 reads SQIVND (reference sequence). The CDR3 has 11 amino acids. CDR3 in DNA: TGTGCCAGCCGAGCGGACAATGAGCAGTTCTTC. Translated: CASRADNEQFF. The entire variable domain, with the rest obtained from reference TRBV19 and TRBJ2-1, is as follows: DGGITQSPKYLFRKEGQNVTLSCEQNLNHDAMYWYRQDPGQGLRLIYYSQIVNDFQKGDIAEGYSVSREKKESFPLTVTSAQKNPTAFYLCASRADNEQFFGPGTRLTVL.

The rearrangement links TRBV29-1 to TRBJ2-3; 10 bases are a match to TRBD1. After removal of 7 bases from V and 2 bases from J, the junction contained 9 bases not matched to a gene. This CDR3 region has 15 residues. Per germline, CDR1 SQVTM and CDR2 ANQGSEA. The CDR3 reads CSASVGQGSTDTQYF. Written as DNA, the CDR3 is TGCAGCGCCTCCGTGGGACAGGGGTCCACAGATACGCAGTATTTT.

The rearrangement uses TRBV19 and TRBJ1-6, with unresolved D. Between the trimmed V and J ends, which lost 6 bases and 9 bases, there was a span of 15 bases. Germline values: CDR1 LNHDA, CDR2 SQIVND (reference sequence). CDR3 length equals 14 residues. Here the CDR3 reads CASSSGWRGSPLHF. For the CDR3, the DNA is TGTGCCAGTAGCTCCGGATGGCGCGGTTCACCCCTCCACTTT.

The V gene is TRBV19, the J gene TRBJ1-2; D may be TRBD1 (5 bases). Germline V gene sequence: CDR1 LNHDA, CDR2 SQIVND (reference sequence). V lost 1 base, J lost 8 bases, and 8 bases lay in between. The CDR3 spans 12 residues. CDR3 amino acids: CASSIAREGYTF. The CDR3 nucleotides read TGTGCCAGTAGTATAGCCAGGGAAGGCTACACCTTC.

This chain links TRBV5-4 with TRBJ2-5, with TRBD2 as a possible D gene (6 bases). The CDR3 runs to 15 residues. The germline V and J ends were trimmed by 4 bases and 2 bases, with 15 bases remaining between them. CDR1 is SGHNT, CDR2 YYREEE, per germline (reference sequence). CDR3 protein: CASSLRDWSQETQYF. CDR3 DNA: TGTGCCAGCAGCCTCCGGGACTGGAGTCAAGAGACCCAGTACTTC. Looking up the rest from reference TRBV5-4 and TRBJ2-5 gives the full variable domain: ETGVTQSPTHLIKTRGQQVTLRCSSQSGHNTVSWYQQALGQGPQFIFQYYREEENGRGNFPPRFSGLQFPNYSSELNVNALELDDSALYLCASSLRDWSQETQYFGPGTRLLVL.

This sequence joins TRBV9 and TRBJ2-1; 7 bases align to TRBD1. V dropped 1 base and J dropped 5; count of bases not matched to a gene: 9. Per the germline V gene, CDR1 is SGDLS and CDR2 is YYNGEE. The CDR3 consists of 16 residues. The CDR3 protein is CASSVNRQGSHNEQFF. DNA of the CDR3: TGTGCCAGCAGCGTAAATCGACAGGGTTCCCACAATGAGCAGTTCTTC.